This is a list of T cell receptor beta chains from one sample in a study of T cells after yellow fever vaccination. TCRdb re-derived calls from the 5' RACE reads in MiXCR, one entry per CDR3 protein. This table has roughly 250,000 distinct CDR3 sequences, 10% to 15% appearing once. The sequences come from CD4+ T cells sorted from PBMCs, collected 45 days after the yellow fever booster vaccination. These TCRs come from a man younger than 45 who received the YFV17D yellow fever vaccine. CDR3s include the opening cysteine and the closing phenylalanine or tryptophan. The D gene is left open where the match is weak. Rows give clone size only sometimes, using once, few, many, or a class for an expanded clone.

clone_size	j_call	v_call	d_call	cdr3_aa	cdr3_nt
few	TRBJ2-3	TRBV20-1	TRBD2	CSARDQLADTQYF	TGCAGTGCTAGAGATCAACTAGCGGATACGCAGTATTTT
.	TRBJ2-1	TRBV5-1	TRBD2	CASSFSGTSGPAGDNEQFF	TGCGCCAGCAGCTTCTCCGGGACTAGCGGGCCTGCGGGGGACAATGAGCAGTTCTTC
.	TRBJ1-5	TRBV2	TRBD1	CASTGTGGNQPQHF	TGTGCCAGCACCGGGACAGGAGGCAATCAGCCCCAGCATTTT
.	TRBJ1-6	TRBV20-1	TRBD1	CSAGQGGGNSPLHF	TGCAGTGCTGGTCAGGGGGGCGGGAATTCACCCCTCCACTTT
few	TRBJ2-7	TRBV29-1	.	CSVKRAYPNEQYF	TGCAGCGTTAAGCGGGCGTATCCCAACGAGCAGTACTTC
.	TRBJ2-3	TRBV5-6	.	CASSLENLLEYF	TGTGCCAGCAGCCTGGAGAACCTGCTGGAGTATTTT
.	TRBJ2-1	TRBV20-1	.	CSATGVSGEQFF	TGCAGTGCTACGGGGGTGTCAGGTGAGCAGTTCTTC
few	TRBJ1-1	TRBV14	.	CASSQGPNTEAFF	TGTGCCAGCAGCCAGGGCCCGAACACTGAAGCTTTCTTT
few	TRBJ1-2	TRBV20-1	.	CSASPGPTYGYTF	TGCAGTGCTTCCCCGGGGCCGACTTATGGCTACACCTTC
.	TRBJ2-1	TRBV7-2	TRBD2	CASSLGLVAGVDEQFF	TGTGCCAGCAGCCTTGGGCTTGTAGCGGGAGTTGATGAGCAGTTCTTC
.	TRBJ2-1	TRBV9	TRBD1	CASSYRGDPSYNEQFF	TGTGCCAGCAGCTACAGGGGTGACCCTTCCTACAATGAGCAGTTCTTC
once	TRBJ2-1	TRBV18	.	CASTQGYNEQFF	TGTGCCAGCACCCAGGGATACAATGAGCAGTTCTTC
few	TRBJ1-2	TRBV3-1	.	CASSSLSPTAGYTF	TGTGCCAGCAGCTCCCTCTCCCCGACGGCTGGCTACACCTTC
many	TRBJ2-7	TRBV29-1	TRBD2	CSVEGNGQRDPYEQYF	TGCAGCGTTGAAGGAAACGGCCAGCGGGACCCCTACGAGCAGTACTTC
.	TRBJ2-3	TRBV7-6	TRBD1	CASSLAGTANTDTQYF	TGTGCCAGCAGCTTAGCAGGGACAGCAAACACAGATACGCAGTATTTT
.	TRBJ2-5	TRBV28	.	CASSHQNQETQYF	TGTGCCAGCAGCCACCAAAACCAAGAGACCCAGTACTTC
few	TRBJ1-5	TRBV6-1	TRBD1	CASSDWTGRQNQPQHF	TGTGCCAGCAGTGACTGGACAGGACGCCAAAATCAGCCCCAGCATTTT
few	TRBJ2-7	TRBV20-1	.	CSAPLGGHEQYF	TGCAGTGCTCCCCTAGGAGGGCACGAGCAGTACTTC
few	TRBJ2-1	TRBV14	.	CASSQGPTEQFF	TGTGCCAGCAGCCAAGGGCCGACTGAGCAGTTCTTC
few	TRBJ2-5	TRBV29-1	TRBD2	CSFRLAEGRETQYF	TGCAGCTTCCGACTAGCGGAAGGACGGGAGACCCAGTACTTC
few	TRBJ2-7	TRBV19	TRBD1	CASKGTPGQAGEQYF	TGTGCCAGTAAGGGGACCCCGGGACAGGCCGGTGAGCAGTACTTC
few	TRBJ2-1	TRBV5-6	.	CASSLAAHNEQFF	TGTGCCAGCAGCTTGGCGGCCCACAATGAGCAGTTCTTC
many	TRBJ2-2	TRBV29-1	TRBD1	CSVTGQLNTGELFF	TGCAGCGTAACGGGACAGCTGAACACCGGGGAGCTGTTTTTT
few	TRBJ2-3	TRBV28	TRBD2	CASSGGSSGKDTQYF	TGTGCCAGCAGCGGGGGGTCTAGCGGGAAAGATACGCAGTATTTT
many	TRBJ2-1	TRBV20-1	TRBD2	CSARTSGRYNEQFF	TGCAGTGCGAGGACTAGCGGACGATACAATGAGCAGTTCTTC
.	TRBJ2-2	TRBV6-1	.	CASSAEVGTITGELFF	TGTGCCAGCAGTGCGGAAGTCGGGACAATAACCGGGGAGCTGTTTTTT
few	TRBJ1-2	TRBV29-1	.	CSVDSAYYGYTF	TGCAGCGTTGATTCCGCGTACTATGGCTACACCTTC
few	TRBJ2-1	TRBV6-1	TRBD2	CASRIAGDRNEQFF	TGTGCCAGCAGGATAGCGGGAGATAGGAATGAGCAGTTCTTC
.	TRBJ1-2	TRBV5-6	.	CASSAKLNYGYTF	TGTGCCAGCAGCGCCAAATTAAACTATGGCTACACCTTC
few	TRBJ2-5	TRBV10-3	.	CAISALQETQYF	TGTGCCATCAGTGCCCTACAAGAGACCCAGTACTTC
few	TRBJ2-6	TRBV7-2	.	CASSLRPGTSGANVLTF	TGTGCCAGCAGCTTACGACCCGGGACCTCTGGGGCCAACGTCCTGACTTTC
.	TRBJ2-5	TRBV10-3	.	CAISGQGGSETQYF	TGTGCCATCAGCGGACAGGGAGGGAGCGAGACCCAGTACTTC
.	TRBJ1-2	TRBV12-3/TRBV12-4	TRBD1	CASSFSPGTGGYTF	TGTGCCAGCAGTTTTTCGCCCGGGACAGGGGGCTACACCTTC
.	TRBJ2-6	TRBV25-1	.	CASSPAKSSGANVLTF	TGTGCCAGCAGTCCGGCTAAATCCTCTGGGGCCAACGTCCTGACTTTC
few	TRBJ2-3	TRBV12-5	TRBD2	CASGLTASSGSWQYF	TGTGCTAGTGGTCTCACGGCCTCTAGCGGGAGCTGGCAGTATTTT
few	TRBJ2-7	TRBV6-2/TRBV6-3	TRBD2	CASRELAGGPKEQYF	TGTGCCAGCAGGGAACTAGCGGGAGGGCCTAAAGAGCAGTACTTC
.	TRBJ2-7	TRBV12-3/TRBV12-4	TRBD2	CASSLAGGPDVEQYF	TGTGCCAGCAGTTTAGCGGGAGGGCCGGACGTTGAGCAGTACTTC
few	TRBJ2-1	TRBV20-1	.	CSAGGKKSSYNEQFF	TGCAGTGCTGGGGGAAAAAAGAGCTCCTACAATGAGCAGTTCTTC
many	TRBJ2-7	TRBV4-3	.	CASSHEKRQGEQYF	TGCGCCAGCAGCCACGAAAAAAGGCAGGGCGAGCAGTACTTC
.	TRBJ2-2	TRBV7-9	TRBD2	CASSFVLAGTGELFF	TGTGCCAGCAGCTTCGTCCTAGCGGGAACCGGGGAGCTGTTTTTT
few	TRBJ1-1	TRBV25-1	.	CASSGELWMNTEAFF	TGTGCCAGCAGTGGTGAACTGTGGATGAACACTGAAGCTTTCTTT
.	TRBJ1-1	TRBV6-5	.	CASSYAFGGAGGEAFF	TGTGCCAGCAGTTACGCCTTTGGGGGGGCAGGCGGTGAAGCTTTCTTT
.	TRBJ2-3	TRBV3-1	TRBD2	CASSQHLRAGGQGDTQYF	TGTGCCAGCAGCCAACATCTACGAGCGGGAGGGCAGGGAGATACGCAGTATTTT
few	TRBJ2-1	TRBV5-1	.	CASSIQSGPFSYNEQFF	TGCGCCAGCAGCATCCAGTCAGGGCCCTTCTCCTACAATGAGCAGTTCTTC
.	TRBJ2-3	TRBV20-1	TRBD2	CSAIPPGLAKADTQYF	TGCAGTGCTATCCCCCCGGGACTAGCGAAGGCAGATACGCAGTATTTT
.	TRBJ2-1	TRBV20-1	TRBD1	CSAGGQGKQFF	TGCAGTGCGGGAGGACAGGGCAAGCAGTTCTTC